One sample yielded the 10 T cell receptor beta chains listed below, sequenced in a study of post-analysis software for immune sequencing data. Findings and limits, study-wide: About five TRBV segments, including TRBV5-6, TRBV5-1 and TRBV20-1, were more frequent in patients than controls.

These receptors' antigens are unknown. Unique molecular identifiers had been added to the TCR beta cDNA libraries. TCRdb itself ran the PCR reads through MiXCR, one entry per CDR3 protein. The data show hundreds of thousands of distinct CDR3 sequences, with about 32% seen just once and more than 0.45% held by the top ten. Sequences were obtained from blood. These receptors all stem from a girl aged 10 to 17 with multiple sclerosis.

In this sample, this clonotype turned up many times. This sequence joins TRBV29-1 and TRBJ2-1; D might be TRBD1 or TRBD2, each matching 5 bases. Trimming stripped 8 bases from V and 6 bases from J, with 17 bases between. The CDR3 is made up of 13 amino acids. Germline V CDR1 and CDR2: SQVTM, ANQGSEA. As DNA, the CDR3 is TGCAGCTTCGGGACGGTTAGGAGCAATGAGCAGTTCTTC. Translation: CSFGTVRSNEQFF.

This clonotype has a single count. The chain is built from TRBV20-1 and TRBJ1-4; weak D call: TRBD1 (6 bases). The CDR3 runs to 15 residues. V was cut by 1 base and J by 5 bases, with 14 bases left in between. Germline V gene data show CDR1 as DFQATT and CDR2 as SNEGSKA (reference sequence). In DNA, the CDR3 is TGCAGTGCTAGAGCACAGGACAGCTCGAATGAAAAACTGTTTTTT. It is translated as CSARAQDSSNEKLFF.

This clonotype was detected once. This rearrangement joins TRBV27 to TRBJ2-5, with 7 bases identical to TRBD1. The germline V gene has CDR1 MNHEY and CDR2 SMNVEV (reference sequence). The V gene end was trimmed by 6 bases and the J gene end by 5 bases; junction bases not matched to a gene: 9. The CDR3 extends over 14 amino acids. The CDR3 DNA reads as TGTGCCAGCAGCTTTACAGGGGTTAGGGAGACCCAGTACTTC. Protein product: CASSFTGVRETQYF.

This clonotype has a count of ten or more. The chain employs TRBV20-1 and TRBJ2-1; 9 nucleotides align to TRBD2. Trimming at V came to 4 bases and at J to 5 bases, leaving 9 bases not matched to a gene. CDR1 DFQATT and CDR2 SNEGSKA come from the germline V gene (reference sequence). This CDR3 spans 15 amino acids. In nucleotides, the CDR3 is TGCAGTGCTACGGACTTAGCGGGAGCCCACAATGAGCAGTTCTTC. Its translation is CSATDLAGAHNEQFF.

The chain combines TRBV24-1 with TRBJ2-3, with 8 bases aligning to TRBD2. This CDR3 spans 15 amino acids. Germline V gives CDR1 KGHDR, CDR2 SFDVKD. After removal of 4 bases from V and 0 bases from J, the junction contained 2 bases not matched to a gene. CDR3 loop: CATSEASGSTDTQYF. CDR3 nucleotides: TGTGCCACCAGTGAGGCTAGCGGGAGCACAGATACGCAGTATTTT.

The V and J genes are TRBV11-2 and TRBJ2-1; no firm D call. The germline CDR1 and CDR2 sequences are SGHAT and FQNNGV. The CDR3 contains 16 residues. Trimming took 8 bases from V and 2 from J, leaving 19 bases between them. The CDR3 coding sequence is TGTGCCAGCGGGCCCCACCGCGGAGCGACCTACAATGAGCAGTTCTTC. Translating it yields CASGPHRGATYNEQFF.

About this clonotype itself: A read error may account for a junction end that differs from germline. The chain has TRBV4-3 and TRBJ2-3; D is ambiguous. The CDR3 has 16 residues. Looked up from germline, CDR1 is LGHNA and CDR2 is YSLEER. DNA of the CDR3: TGCGCCGGCAGCCACGTGCCTAGTGAGAGCACAGATACGCAGTATTTT. Translated, it gives CAGSHVPSESTDTQYF.

This clonotype turned up a few times. The gene calls are TRBV6-1 and TRBJ2-1; either TRBD1 or TRBD2 may fit D (6 bases each). The CDR3 is 11 residues long. Germline CDR1 reads MNHNS; CDR2 reads SASEGT. The V and J ends lost 8 bases and 8 bases respectively, with 10 bases between them. CDR3 sequence reads: CASPRGDEQFF. As DNA, the CDR3 is TGTGCCAGCCCGAGGGGGGATGAGCAGTTCTTC.

The chain carries TRBV7-8 and TRBJ2-7; 7 bases are shared with TRBD2. Looked up from germline, CDR1 is SGHVS and CDR2 is FQNEAQ. V gave up 2 bases and J gave up 5 bases; unmatched junction bases: 9. This CDR3 has 15 amino acids. This chain's CDR3 is CASSLSGGRLDEQYF. The DNA for the CDR3 is TGTGCCAGCAGCTTATCGGGCGGGAGACTTGACGAGCAGTACTTC.

The chain recombines TRBV29-1 with TRBJ1-1; 7 bases fit TRBD1. V lost 7 bases and J lost 4; bases outside the gene matches: 12. The CDR3 runs 14 residues. Germline CDR1 is SQVTM and CDR2 is ANQGSEA. CDR3 protein: CSGGRQGATTEAFF. CDR3 nucleotides: TGCAGCGGGGGGAGACAGGGTGCGACCACTGAAGCTTTCTTT.